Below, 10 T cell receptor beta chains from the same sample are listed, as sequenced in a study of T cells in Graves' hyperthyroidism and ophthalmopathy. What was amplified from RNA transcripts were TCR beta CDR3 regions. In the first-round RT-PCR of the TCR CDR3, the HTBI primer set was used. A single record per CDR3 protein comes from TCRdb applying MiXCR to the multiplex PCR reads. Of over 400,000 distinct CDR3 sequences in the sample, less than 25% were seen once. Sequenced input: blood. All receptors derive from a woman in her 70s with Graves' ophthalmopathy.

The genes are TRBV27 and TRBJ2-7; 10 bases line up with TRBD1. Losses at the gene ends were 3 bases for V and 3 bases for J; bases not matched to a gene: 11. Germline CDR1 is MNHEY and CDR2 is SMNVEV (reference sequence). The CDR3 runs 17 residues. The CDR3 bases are TGTGCCAGCAGTTTTCGGGACAGGGGCGCCGGAAACTACGAGCAGTACTTC. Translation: CASSFRDRGAGNYEQYF.

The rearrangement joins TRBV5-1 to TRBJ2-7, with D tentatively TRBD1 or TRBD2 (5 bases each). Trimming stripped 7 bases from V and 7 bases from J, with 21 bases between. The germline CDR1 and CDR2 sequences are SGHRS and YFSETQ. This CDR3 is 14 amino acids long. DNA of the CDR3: TGCGCCAGCTGCCGGGACGGAGGACCTACGGAGCAGTACTTC. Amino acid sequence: CASCRDGGPTEQYF.

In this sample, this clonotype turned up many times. This chain's CDR3 is CASSGTGPLQSSGNTIYF. As DNA, the CDR3 is TGTGCCAGCAGTGGGACAGGTCCACTCCAAAGCTCTGGAAACACCATATATTTT. The chain couples TRBV28 to TRBJ1-3, with 8 nucleotides matching TRBD1. With 5 bases clipped from V and 0 bases from J, the junction kept 12 bases outside the gene matches. This CDR3 comprises 18 residues. The germline gives CDR1 MDHEN, CDR2 SYDVKM.

CDR3 residues: CASSQAYREFTDTQYF. CDR3 bases: TGTGCCAGCAGCCAAGCTTACAGGGAGTTCACAGATACGCAGTATTTT. This chain joins TRBV4-2 and TRBJ2-3; D is possibly TRBD1 (6 bases). The CDR3 covers 16 residues. Trimming cost V 1 base and J 2 bases, with 13 bases left between them. Per the germline V gene, CDR1 is LGHNA and CDR2 is YNFKEQ.

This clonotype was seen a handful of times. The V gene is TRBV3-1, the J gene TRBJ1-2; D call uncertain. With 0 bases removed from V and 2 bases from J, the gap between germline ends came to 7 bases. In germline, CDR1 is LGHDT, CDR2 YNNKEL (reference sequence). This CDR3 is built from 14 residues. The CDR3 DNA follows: TGTGCCAGCAGCCAAGAGGGAGTAAACTATGGCTACACCTTC. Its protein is CASSQEGVNYGYTF.

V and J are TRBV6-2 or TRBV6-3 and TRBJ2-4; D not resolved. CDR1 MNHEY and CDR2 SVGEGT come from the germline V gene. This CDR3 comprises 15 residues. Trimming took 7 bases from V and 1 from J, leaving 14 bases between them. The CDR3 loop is CASTPKGVAKNIQYF. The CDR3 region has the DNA TGTGCCAGCACTCCCAAGGGTGTCGCCAAAAACATTCAGTACTTC.

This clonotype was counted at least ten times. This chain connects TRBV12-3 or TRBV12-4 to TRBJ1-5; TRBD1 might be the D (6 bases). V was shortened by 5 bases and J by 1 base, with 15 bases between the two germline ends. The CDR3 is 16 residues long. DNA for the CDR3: TGTGCCAGCAGTCCATCGACAGGTTTGAGCAATCAGCCCCAGCATTTT. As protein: CASSPSTGLSNQPQHF.

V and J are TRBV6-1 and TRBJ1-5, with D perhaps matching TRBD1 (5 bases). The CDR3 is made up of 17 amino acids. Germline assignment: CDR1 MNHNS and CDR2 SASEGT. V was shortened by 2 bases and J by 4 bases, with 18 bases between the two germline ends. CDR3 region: CASSETPMGRKNQPQHF. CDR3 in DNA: TGTGCCAGCAGTGAAACCCCAATGGGGCGTAAAAATCAGCCCCAGCATTTT.

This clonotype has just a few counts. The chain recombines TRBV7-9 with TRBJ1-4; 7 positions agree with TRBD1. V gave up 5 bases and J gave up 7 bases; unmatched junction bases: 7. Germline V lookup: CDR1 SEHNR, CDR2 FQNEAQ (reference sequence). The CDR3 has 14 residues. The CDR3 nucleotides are TGTGCCAGCAGCCTGCAGGGGGGTGCTGAAAAACTGTTTTTT. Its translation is CASSLQGGAEKLFF.

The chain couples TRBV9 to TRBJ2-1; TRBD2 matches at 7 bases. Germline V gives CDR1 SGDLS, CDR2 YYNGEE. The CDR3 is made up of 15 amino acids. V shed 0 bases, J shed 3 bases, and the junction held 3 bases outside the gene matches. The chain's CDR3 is CASSVVSGNYNEQFF. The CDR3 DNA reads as TGTGCCAGCAGCGTAGTCAGCGGGAACTACAATGAGCAGTTCTTC.